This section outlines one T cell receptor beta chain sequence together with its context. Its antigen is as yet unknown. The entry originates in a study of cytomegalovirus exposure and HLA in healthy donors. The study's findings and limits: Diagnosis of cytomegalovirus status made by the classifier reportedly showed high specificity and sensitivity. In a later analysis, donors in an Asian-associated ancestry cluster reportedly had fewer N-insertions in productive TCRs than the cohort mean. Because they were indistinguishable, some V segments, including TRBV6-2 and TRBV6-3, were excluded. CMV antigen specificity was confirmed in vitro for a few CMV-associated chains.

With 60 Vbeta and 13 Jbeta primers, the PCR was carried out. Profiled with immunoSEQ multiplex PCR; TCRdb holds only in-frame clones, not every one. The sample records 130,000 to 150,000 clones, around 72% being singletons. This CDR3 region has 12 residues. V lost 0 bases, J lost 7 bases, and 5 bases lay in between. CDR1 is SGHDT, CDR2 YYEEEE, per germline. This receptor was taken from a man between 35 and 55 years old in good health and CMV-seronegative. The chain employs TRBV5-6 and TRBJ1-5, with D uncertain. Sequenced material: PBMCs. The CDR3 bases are TGTGCCAGCAGCTTGGGAAGCCAGCCCCAGCATTTT. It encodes CASSLGSQPQHF.